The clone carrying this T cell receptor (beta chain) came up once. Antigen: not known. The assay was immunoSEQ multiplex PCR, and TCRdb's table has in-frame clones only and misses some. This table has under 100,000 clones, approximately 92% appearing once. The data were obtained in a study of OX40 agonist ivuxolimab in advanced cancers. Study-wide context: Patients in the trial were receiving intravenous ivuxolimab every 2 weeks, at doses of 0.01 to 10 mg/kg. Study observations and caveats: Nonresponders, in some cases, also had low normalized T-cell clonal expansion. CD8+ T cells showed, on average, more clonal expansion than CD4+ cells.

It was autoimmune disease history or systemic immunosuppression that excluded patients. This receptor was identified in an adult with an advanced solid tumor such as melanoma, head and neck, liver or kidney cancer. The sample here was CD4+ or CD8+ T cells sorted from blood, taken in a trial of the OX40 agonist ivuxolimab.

The CDR3 region has the DNA TGTGCCAGCTCCGTCCCAGGGCCAGGGGGCAGGAGTGAAAAACTGTTTTTT. This sequence encodes CASSVPGPGGRSEKLFF. The chain couples TRBV18 to TRBJ1-4; 8 nucleotides agree with TRBD1. The CDR3 loop spans 17 amino acids. Germline CDR1 and CDR2: KGHSH and LQKENI. V lost 6 bases to trimming and J lost 7 bases; unmatched junction nucleotides: 16.